The 19 T cell receptor beta chains presented below share a single source sample, sequenced in a study of tumor and adjacent non-tumor tissue in lung cancer. TCRbeta libraries were built with three rounds of nested PCR, modified from ARM-PCR. TCRdb passed the multiplex PCR reads through MiXCR, listing each CDR3 protein once. The table has more than 85,000 distinct CDR3 sequences, roughly 80% seen once. The template was RNA from unsorted bulk tissue. The sequenced material came from lung tumor tissue. The receptors originated from a woman between 55 and 75 years old with non-small cell lung cancer.

The chain has TRBV24-1 and TRBJ2-1; TRBD2 matches 7 bases. V was clipped by 0 bases and J by 4 bases; unmatched bases: 5. This CDR3 contains 16 residues. From germline, CDR1 is KGHDR and CDR2 SFDVKD. CDR3 region: CATSDLMSGGYNEQFF. DNA of the CDR3: TGTGCCACCAGTGATTTGATGTCGGGAGGATACAATGAGCAGTTCTTC.

On this clonotype: A read error is likely, as this CDR3 ends without the conserved phenylalanine or tryptophan. V usage is TRBV20-1 and J usage is TRBJ2-2; no firm D call. Germline CDR1 DFQATT, CDR2 SNEGSKA (reference sequence). CDR3 length: 12 residues. The CDR3 is CNARLNTGELFL. The CDR3 coding sequence is TGCAATGCTAGATTGAACACCGGGGAGCTGTTTCTT.

Worth noting for this clonotype: A much larger clonotype is one base distant, so this may be a read error. The CDR3 DNA follows: TGTGCCAGCAGTGTGACATCCATCAATCAGCCCCAGCATTTT. As protein: CASSVTSINQPQHF. This chain links TRBV6-1 with TRBJ1-5; D is uncertain. V dropped 4 bases and J dropped 3 bases, with 10 bases sitting between them. This CDR3 spans 14 amino acids. Germline lookup yields CDR1 MNHNS and CDR2 SASEGT.

Details on this clonotype: The junction does not match germline at one end; this may be a read error. The rearrangement uses TRBV4-3 and TRBJ2-3, with 10 bases fitting TRBD2. The V gene's germline CDR1 is LGHNA and CDR2 YSLEER. There are 16 residues in the CDR3. The CDR3 DNA follows: TGCACCAGTAGCCAAGGTGGAGCGGGAGGGGAAGATACGCAATATTTT. It encodes CTSSQGGAGGEDTQYF.

This clonotype was seen at least ten times. The chain couples TRBV4-3 to TRBJ2-5; the match to TRBD1 covers 10 bases. The CDR3 is made up of 13 amino acids. CDR1 is LGHNA and CDR2 is YSLEER in the germline V gene. The V gene end was trimmed by 5 bases and the J gene end by 5 bases; junction bases not matched to a gene: 2. CDR3 sequence: CASSRDRGETQYF. CDR3 nucleotides: TGCGCCAGCAGCAGGGACAGGGGTGAGACCCAGTACTTC.

On this clonotype: The junction departs from the called germline gene at one end, perhaps through a read error. The rearrangement joins TRBV29-1 to TRBJ1-1, with no clear D. The CDR3 is 14 residues long. The germline gives CDR1 SQVTM, CDR2 ANQGSEA. The CDR3 nucleotides are TGCAACGTTGAATCCTGCCAAGGGAACACTGAAGCTTTCTTT. Protein sequence: CNVESCQGNTEAFF.

This clonotype was seen a handful of times. This may stem from a read error, because a much larger clone lies one nucleotide away. This rearrangement joins TRBV20-1 to TRBJ2-2; 9 nucleotides agree with TRBD2. Germline V CDR1 and CDR2: DFQATT, SNEGSKA (reference sequence). V was clipped by 3 bases and J by 7 bases; unmatched bases: 15. The CDR3 sequence is 17 residues long. The CDR3 loop is CSARPGTSRRADGELFF. In nucleotides, the CDR3 is TGCAGTGCTAGGCCCGGGACTAGCAGGAGGGCCGACGGGGAGCTGTTTTTT.

Concerning this clonotype itself: The junction departs from germline at one end; a sequencing error may be responsible. V is TRBV4-3 and J is TRBJ2-1; TRBD2 might be the D (5 bases). The length of the CDR3 is 15 residues. Germline CDR1 is LGHNA and CDR2 is YSLEER. CDR3 residues: CTSSQVNEGYNEQFF. The CDR3 DNA follows: TGCACCAGCAGCCAAGTTAATGAGGGTTACAATGAGCAGTTCTTC.

Of note for this clonotype: A much more abundant neighbour one base away suggests this may be a read error. This rearrangement joins TRBV20-1 to TRBJ1-4; D not resolved. This CDR3 comprises 14 residues. Germline V gives CDR1 DFQATT, CDR2 SNEGSKA (reference sequence). The CDR3 nucleotides read TGCAGTGCCCCCCGACAAGCAACTAATGGAAAACTGTTTTTT. Amino acid sequence: CSAPRQATNGKLFF.

In its sample, this clonotype was seen many times. The V and J genes are TRBV20-1 and TRBJ1-2; 7 nucleotides line up with TRBD1. The CDR3 sequence is 12 residues long. Losses at the gene ends were 2 bases for V and 7 bases for J; bases not matched to a gene: 4. CDR1 DFQATT and CDR2 SNEGSKA come from the germline V gene (reference sequence). This CDR3 is CSARRQGGGYTF. CDR3 sequence (DNA): TGCAGTGCTAGAAGACAGGGAGGTGGCTACACCTTC.

To note about this clonotype: The junction does not match germline at one end; this may be a read error. The chain is built from TRBV6-6 and TRBJ2-2, with 9 bases that match TRBD1. The CDR3 covers 13 residues. The germline V gene has CDR1 MNHNY and CDR2 SVGAGI (reference sequence). The CDR3 nucleotides are TGTGCCAGCTGTGACAGGGGGGCCGGGGAACTGTTTTTT. Residues: CASCDRGAGELFF.

As to this clonotype: The conserved phenylalanine or tryptophan is not found at the CDR3 terminus, so this likely reflects a read error. This rearrangement joins TRBV11-3 to TRBJ1-1, with a weak D call TRBD1 (5 bases). This CDR3 spans 15 amino acids. Germline values: CDR1 SGHNT, CDR2 YENEEA. The CDR3 nucleotides read TGTGCCAGCAGCTTAGTTGGGGCCATGAACACTGAGGCTTTCCTT. This codes for CASSLVGAMNTEAFL.

About this clonotype itself: An end of the junction does not agree with germline; a read error may underlie this. The chain recombines TRBV11-2 with TRBJ2-1; 7 bases map to TRBD2. The CDR3 is made up of 16 amino acids. Looked up from germline, CDR1 is SGHAT and CDR2 is FQNNGV. The CDR3 nucleotides read TGTGCCAGTAGCTTAGTTCGGGGGGATCGAGGCAATGAGCAGTTCTTC. Translation gives CASSLVRGDRGNEQFF.

Comment on this clonotype: A junction end diverges from the germline sequence, so it may reflect a read error. The chain couples TRBV10-3 to TRBJ2-5; D is ambiguous. This CDR3 spans 12 amino acids. The germline CDR1 and CDR2 sequences are ENHRY and SYGVKD. CDR3 sequence (DNA): TGTGCCATCAGTGAGGGCGGAGAGACCCAGAACTTC. This codes for CAISEGGETQNF.

The V call is TRBV11-2, the J call TRBJ2-6; D is unclear. Germline CDR1 is SGHAT and CDR2 is FQNNGV. V was cut by 2 bases and J by 3 bases, with 8 bases left in between. The CDR3 sequence is 15 residues long. CDR3: CASSLMQVGANVLTF. CDR3 nucleotides: TGTGCCAGCAGCTTAATGCAGGTTGGGGCCAACGTCCTGACTTTC.

In regard to this clonotype: An end of the junction differs from the germline gene, which may be a read error. The V gene is TRBV11-3, the J gene TRBJ2-1; 12 nucleotides agree with TRBD2. The CDR3 runs 17 residues. Germline V gene lookup returns CDR1 SGHNT and CDR2 YENEEA. The CDR3: CASRLEKTSGSHNDQFF. CDR3 bases: TGTGCCAGCAGATTAGAGAAGACTAGCGGGAGCCACAATGATCAGTTCTTC.

A single count supports this clonotype. This may stem from a read error, because a much larger clone lies one nucleotide away. This sequence joins TRBV5-5 and TRBJ2-1; TRBD2 aligns across 13 bases. Germline-derived CDR1 and CDR2 are SGHKS and YYEKEE (reference sequence). This CDR3 spans 17 amino acids. The CDR3 loop reads CASSTGLAGTLYNDQFF. In DNA form, the CDR3 reads TGTGCCAGCAGTACGGGACTAGCGGGGACCCTTTACAATGATCAGTTCTTC.

Points on this clonotype: A read error is possible here, since a much larger clone lies one base away. This chain connects TRBV6-1 to TRBJ2-2; D unclear. The CDR3 contains 13 residues. Trimming removed 7 bases at V and 4 bases at J, with 10 bases between. The germline V gene encodes CDR1 MNHNS and CDR2 SASEGT. CDR3 DNA: TGTGCCAGCAATGGGGTAGTCACCGGGGAGCTGTTTTTT. The encoded protein is CASNGVVTGELFF.

This clonotype was seen more than once but under ten times. A much larger clone sits a single nucleotide away, making a read error possible. The V gene is TRBV29-1, the J gene TRBJ2-1, with 7 bases that match TRBD2. The germline gives CDR1 SQVTM, CDR2 ANQGSEA. The CDR3 is 13 amino acids. V shed 3 bases, J shed 4 bases, and the junction held 3 bases outside the gene matches. The CDR3 region has the DNA TGCAGCGTTGATCGGGAGGTGTACAATGAGCAGTTCTTC. Translation gives CSVDREVYNEQFF.